This T cell receptor beta chain was obtained from a study of T cells in Graves' hyperthyroidism and ophthalmopathy. The CDR3 sequence is 16 residues long. Trimming left V 5 bases short and J 4 bases short, with 17 bases between. To note about this clonotype: With a much larger clone just one base away, this may be a read error.

TCR beta CDR3 regions were amplified from RNA. First-round RT-PCR targeting the TCR CDR3 was performed with the HTBI primer set. Using its own MiXCR run on the multiplex PCR reads, TCRdb lists one record per CDR3 protein. The data contain fewer than 350,000 distinct CDR3 sequences, 15% to 20% of them seen just once; the ten biggest clones take up 49%. The gene calls are TRBV12-3 or TRBV12-4 and TRBJ2-2; D is perhaps TRBD2 (6 bases). The source of this sequence is a woman aged 50 to 60 with Graves' hyperthyroidism. The sequenced sample was blood. The CDR3 DNA reads TGTGCCAGCAGTCCTGTGTCGGGGGAGTTCACCGGGGAGCTGTTTTTT. This sequence encodes CASSPVSGEFTGELFF.